This paragraph covers one T cell receptor (beta chain) sequence. This sample stems from a study of blood T cell repertoires in COVID-19. Study details: Samples taken during acute and convalescent COVID-19 were collected in the United States, Italy and Spain. T cells, B-cell-depleted T cells, or PBMCs supplied cDNA or gDNA.

Original analysis: By means of reference gene primer amplification, nucleated cell counts were estimated. Assay: immunoSEQ multiplex PCR; the TCRdb copy retains only in-frame clones and omits some. V and J calls and clone size come straight from that table; D and trimming were deduced from the DNA. The sample has a few hundred thousand clones, around nine tenths seen once. V was pared by 3 bases and J by 6 bases, with 12 bases between. The CDR3 contains 13 residues. Germline-derived CDR1 and CDR2 are MDHEN and SYDVKM. Sequencing input: peripheral blood. The origin of this receptor is a man of 80 years or more with acute or convalescent COVID-19. This sequence joins TRBV28 and TRBJ2-7, with D tentatively TRBD1 (5 bases). The CDR3 reads CASSFFRVREQYF. In DNA form, the CDR3 reads TGTGCCAGCAGTTTCTTCAGGGTTCGCGAGCAGTACTTC.